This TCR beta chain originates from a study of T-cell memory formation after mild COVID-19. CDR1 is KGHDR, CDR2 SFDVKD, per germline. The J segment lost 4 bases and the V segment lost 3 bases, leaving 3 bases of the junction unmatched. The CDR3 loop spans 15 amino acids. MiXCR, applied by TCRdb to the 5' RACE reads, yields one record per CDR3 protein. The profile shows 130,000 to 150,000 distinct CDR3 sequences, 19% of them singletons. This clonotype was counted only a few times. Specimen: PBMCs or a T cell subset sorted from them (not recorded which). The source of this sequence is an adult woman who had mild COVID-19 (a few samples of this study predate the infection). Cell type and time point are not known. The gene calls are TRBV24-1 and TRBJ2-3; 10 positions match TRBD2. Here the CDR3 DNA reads TGTGCCACCAGTGATGGGACTAGCGAGCCAGATACGCAGTATTTT. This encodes CATSDGTSEPDTQYF.